These T cell receptor beta chains were read from a single sample in a study of blood T cell repertoires in COVID-19. TCRdb's table, derived via immunoSEQ multiplex PCR, lists solely in-frame clones and lacks some. The sample includes 350,000 to 450,000 clones, about nine tenths of them seen just once. The sample comprised PBMCs or T cells enriched from blood (not recorded which). The receptors were sampled from a woman aged 25 to 39 who had recovered from COVID-19. The CDR3 runs from the conserved cysteine through the conserved F or W. Each record gives: J gene, clone size, D gene, V gene, CDR3 DNA, CDR3 protein. A D gene is named only where the DNA matches it firmly. Clone sizes are given selectively: once, few, many, or a class where the clone is expanded.

j_call: TRBJ1-1
clone_size: once
d_call: -
v_call: TRBV7-9
cdr3_nt: TGTGCCAGCAGCTTCTCCGGGGCAGGGGACACTGAAGCTTTCTTT
cdr3_aa: CASSFSGAGDTEAFF

j_call: TRBJ2-1
clone_size: once
d_call: TRBD2
v_call: TRBV24-1
cdr3_nt: TGTGCCACCAGTGATTTAAGACTAGCAGAGGAGCAGTTCTTC
cdr3_aa: CATSDLRLAEEQFF

j_call: TRBJ2-2
clone_size: -
d_call: -
v_call: TRBV11-3
cdr3_nt: TGTGCCAGCAGTCGAGGCACCGGGGAGCTGTTTTTT
cdr3_aa: CASSRGTGELFF

j_call: TRBJ1-2
clone_size: -
d_call: -
v_call: TRBV28
cdr3_nt: TGTGCCAGCAGTTGGGAGGGGTTAAGGGGCTACACCTTC
cdr3_aa: CASSWEGLRGYTF

j_call: TRBJ2-2
clone_size: -
d_call: -
v_call: TRBV29-1
cdr3_nt: TGCAGCGTTGGGAGGGAGGCCGGGGAGCTGTTTTTT
cdr3_aa: CSVGREAGELFF

j_call: TRBJ2-7
clone_size: -
d_call: -
v_call: TRBV7-2
cdr3_nt: TGTGCCAGCAGCTTAATCCAGACTAGTGTTCCCTACGAGCAGTACTTC
cdr3_aa: CASSLIQTSVPYEQYF

j_call: TRBJ2-7
clone_size: -
d_call: TRBD2
v_call: TRBV7-9
cdr3_nt: TGTGCCAGCAGCTCTGGACTAGCCTACGAGCAGTACTTC
cdr3_aa: CASSSGLAYEQYF

j_call: TRBJ2-7
clone_size: -
d_call: -
v_call: TRBV3-1/TRBV3-2
cdr3_nt: TGTGCCAGTAGCCGGGGGCTCTCCTACGAGCAGTACTTC
cdr3_aa: CASSRGLSYEQYF

j_call: TRBJ1-2
clone_size: once
d_call: TRBD1
v_call: TRBV7-2
cdr3_nt: TGTGCCAGCAGCTCCCCCGGGGACAGGGGGAGGGACTATGGCTACACCTTC
cdr3_aa: CASSSPGDRGRDYGYTF

j_call: TRBJ2-5
clone_size: -
d_call: TRBD2
v_call: TRBV19
cdr3_nt: TGTGCCAGTAGTATGGGAGGGACTAGCGGGAAAGAGACCCAGTACTTC
cdr3_aa: CASSMGGTSGKETQYF

j_call: TRBJ1-6
clone_size: -
d_call: -
v_call: TRBV6-5
cdr3_nt: TGTGCCAGCAGTTACGATAGGGGGAGATCACCCCTCCACTTT
cdr3_aa: CASSYDRGRSPLHF

j_call: TRBJ2-7
clone_size: -
d_call: -
v_call: TRBV7-2
cdr3_nt: TGTGCCAGCAGCGCCGAGCCGGGCTCCTACGAGCAGTACTTC
cdr3_aa: CASSAEPGSYEQYF

j_call: TRBJ2-7
clone_size: -
d_call: TRBD2
v_call: TRBV3-1/TRBV3-2
cdr3_nt: TGTGCCAGCAGCCCTCTAGCGGGGCTCATTTACGAGCAGTACTTC
cdr3_aa: CASSPLAGLIYEQYF

j_call: TRBJ1-5
clone_size: -
d_call: TRBD1
v_call: TRBV10-3
cdr3_nt: TGTGCCATCAGTGATGGGGCAGGGGGGAATCAGCCCCAGCATTTT
cdr3_aa: CAISDGAGGNQPQHF

j_call: TRBJ2-5
clone_size: once
d_call: -
v_call: TRBV27
cdr3_nt: TGTGCCAGCAGCGGTAGGGGGAGAGAGACCCAGTACTTC
cdr3_aa: CASSGRGRETQYF

j_call: TRBJ1-1
clone_size: -
d_call: TRBD1
v_call: TRBV7-8
cdr3_nt: TGTGCCAGCAGCTTGGACAGGATGGAAACTGAAGCTTTCTTT
cdr3_aa: CASSLDRMETEAFF